This entry lists 8 T cell receptor beta chains sequenced from one sample in a study of memory CD4+ T cells and cytomegalovirus serostatus (dated by TCRdb to between 2018 and 2021). Single viable CD3+CD4+CD8-CD45RO+ cells were sorted as memory CD4+ T cells on a FACSAria II. Libraries were made using the immunoSEQ multiplex PCR assay. In its TCRdb copy, this immuneACCESS table keeps in-frame sequences only and misses some clones. Where compared with another copy, unresolved V genes explain less than half of these, and the others have no known cause. The sample table shows around 40,000 clones, and roughly 78% are seen once. The top ten clones comprise 0.75% to 0.9% of the sample. The sequenced material came from memory CD4+ T cells from blood. The receptors come from an adult in good health and CMV-seronegative.

This sequence joins TRBV30 and TRBJ2-2, with TRBD2 identical over 8 bases. V dropped 4 bases and J dropped 1; count of bases not matched to a gene: 8. CDR1 is GTSNPN, CDR2 SVGIG, per germline (reference sequence). The CDR3 is 16 amino acids. The CDR3 protein is CAWKYRGGGNTGELFF. CDR3 nucleotides: TGTGCCTGGAAGTACCGGGGGGGCGGGAACACCGGGGAGCTGTTTTTT.

The genes are TRBV5-6 and TRBJ1-1; 7 bases are a match to TRBD1. J lost 11 bases, V lost 0 bases, and 4 bases had no gene match. The CDR3 sequence is 12 residues long. Germline CDR1 SGHDT, CDR2 YYEEEE. As DNA, the CDR3 is TGTGCCAGCAGCTTGGCAGGGGGAAATGCTTTCTTT. Encoded protein: CASSLAGGNAFF.

The chain recombines TRBV13 with TRBJ1-3; D might be TRBD1 (5 bases). Germline V CDR1 and CDR2: PRHDT, FYEKMQ (reference sequence). Trimming removed 2 bases at V and 0 bases at J, with 14 bases between. This CDR3 is built from 17 residues. CDR3 protein: CASSLKQGPYSGNTIYF. For the CDR3, the DNA is TGTGCCAGCAGCTTAAAGCAGGGACCTTACTCTGGAAACACCATATATTTT.

The chain recombines TRBV18 with TRBJ1-4, with TRBD1 as a possible D gene (6 bases). Trimming pared 0 bases from V and 6 bases from J, leaving 11 bases between. The CDR3 extends over 15 amino acids. Germline V gives CDR1 KGHSH, CDR2 LQKENI. The CDR3 region is CASSPPSTGHEKLFF. The CDR3 bases are TGTGCCAGCTCACCACCGTCTACAGGGCATGAAAAACTGTTTTTT.

The gene calls are TRBV6-1 and TRBJ2-1; the D call may be TRBD1 or TRBD2 (6 bases each). Trimming left V 2 bases short and J 9 bases short, with 14 bases between. Per germline, CDR1 MNHNS and CDR2 SASEGT. This CDR3 contains 14 residues. The CDR3 DNA follows: TGTGCCAGCAGTGAAATTTACGGGGGCGGTGAGCAGTTCTTC. It is translated as CASSEIYGGGEQFF.

The rearrangement uses TRBV29-1 and TRBJ2-1; TRBD2 agrees at 14 bases. This CDR3 is built from 16 residues. CDR1 and CDR2 from the germline V gene are SQVTM and ANQGSEA. The J segment lost 2 bases and the V segment lost 2 bases, leaving 2 bases of the junction unmatched. The CDR3: CSVETGLAGAYNEQFF. The CDR3 DNA is TGCAGCGTTGAAACGGGACTAGCGGGAGCCTACAATGAGCAGTTCTTC.

This clone was detected once. The chain links TRBV10-3 to TRBJ2-1; 7 bases agree with TRBD1. Germline loops: CDR1 ENHRY, CDR2 SYGVKD. The trim removed 6 bases at V and 6 bases at J, leaving 11 bases unmatched. The CDR3 has 15 amino acids. CDR3 loop: CAISGDREGVNEQFF. The CDR3 nucleotides read TGTGCCATCAGCGGCGACAGGGAAGGCGTCAATGAGCAGTTCTTC.

V usage is TRBV29-1 and J usage is TRBJ2-7; D tentatively fits TRBD1 or TRBD2 (5 bases each). From germline, CDR1 is SQVTM and CDR2 ANQGSEA. The CDR3 has 12 residues. With 7 bases removed from V and 2 bases from J, the gap between germline ends came to 12 bases. CDR3 region: CSAGANPYEQYF. The CDR3 DNA reads TGCAGCGCCGGGGCAAACCCCTACGAGCAGTACTTC.